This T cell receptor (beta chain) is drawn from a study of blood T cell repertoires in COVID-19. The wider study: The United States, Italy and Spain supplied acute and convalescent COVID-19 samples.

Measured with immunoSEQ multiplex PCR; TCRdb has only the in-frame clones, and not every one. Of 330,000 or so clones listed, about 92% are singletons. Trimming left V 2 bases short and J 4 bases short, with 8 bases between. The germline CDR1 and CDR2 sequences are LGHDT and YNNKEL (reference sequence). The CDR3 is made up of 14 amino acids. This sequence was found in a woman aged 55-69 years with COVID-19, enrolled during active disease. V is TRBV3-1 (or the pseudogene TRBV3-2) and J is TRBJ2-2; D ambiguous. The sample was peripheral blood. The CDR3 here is CASSQQTGTGELFF. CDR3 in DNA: TGTGCCAGCAGCCAACAGACGGGCACCGGGGAGCTGTTTTTT.